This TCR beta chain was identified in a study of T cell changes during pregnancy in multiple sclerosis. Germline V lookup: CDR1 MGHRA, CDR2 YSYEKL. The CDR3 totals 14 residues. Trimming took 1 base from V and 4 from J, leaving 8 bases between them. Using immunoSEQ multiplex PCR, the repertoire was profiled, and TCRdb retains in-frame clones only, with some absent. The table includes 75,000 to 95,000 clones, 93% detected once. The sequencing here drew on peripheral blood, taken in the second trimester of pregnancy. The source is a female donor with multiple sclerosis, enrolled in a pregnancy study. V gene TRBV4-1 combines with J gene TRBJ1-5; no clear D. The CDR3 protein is CASSQGPPNQPQHF. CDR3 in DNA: TGCGCCAGCAGCCAAGGGCCACCTAATCAGCCCCAGCATTTT.